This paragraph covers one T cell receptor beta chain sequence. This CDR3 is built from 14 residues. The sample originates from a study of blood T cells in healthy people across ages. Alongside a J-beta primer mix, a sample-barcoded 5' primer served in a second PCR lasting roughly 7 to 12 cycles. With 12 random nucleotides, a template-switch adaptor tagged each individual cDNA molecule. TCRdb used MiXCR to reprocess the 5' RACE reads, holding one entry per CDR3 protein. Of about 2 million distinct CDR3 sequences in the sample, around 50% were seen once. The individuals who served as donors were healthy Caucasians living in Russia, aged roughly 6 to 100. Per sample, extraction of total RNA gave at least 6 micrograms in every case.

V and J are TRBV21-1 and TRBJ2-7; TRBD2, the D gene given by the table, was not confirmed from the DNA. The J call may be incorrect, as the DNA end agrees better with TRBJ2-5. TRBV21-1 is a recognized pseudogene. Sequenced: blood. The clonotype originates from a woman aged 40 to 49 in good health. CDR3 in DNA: TGTGCCAGCAGCCCCCGGAGGAGACGGGAGACCCAGTACTTC. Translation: CASSPRRRRETQYF.